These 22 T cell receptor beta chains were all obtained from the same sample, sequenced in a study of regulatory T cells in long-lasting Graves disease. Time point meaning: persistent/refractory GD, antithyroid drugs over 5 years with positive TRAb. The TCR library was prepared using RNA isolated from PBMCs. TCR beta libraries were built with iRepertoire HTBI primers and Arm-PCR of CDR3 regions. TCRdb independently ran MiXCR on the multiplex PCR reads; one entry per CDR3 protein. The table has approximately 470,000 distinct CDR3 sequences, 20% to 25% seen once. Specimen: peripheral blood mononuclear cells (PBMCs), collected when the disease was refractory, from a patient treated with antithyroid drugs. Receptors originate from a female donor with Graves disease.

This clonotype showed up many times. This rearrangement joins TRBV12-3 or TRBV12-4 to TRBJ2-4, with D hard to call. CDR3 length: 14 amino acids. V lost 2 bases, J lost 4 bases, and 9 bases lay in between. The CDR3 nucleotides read TGTGCCAGCAGTTTAATGCCAAAGAAAAACATTCAGTACTTC. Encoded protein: CASSLMPKKNIQYF.

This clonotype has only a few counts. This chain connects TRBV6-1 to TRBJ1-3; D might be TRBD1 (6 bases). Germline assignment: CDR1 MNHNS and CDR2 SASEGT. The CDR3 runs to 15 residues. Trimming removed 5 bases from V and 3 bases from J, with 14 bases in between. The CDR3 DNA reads TGTGCCAGCAGTCGCTCGGGGGCGTATGGAAACACCATATATTTT. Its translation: CASSRSGAYGNTIYF.

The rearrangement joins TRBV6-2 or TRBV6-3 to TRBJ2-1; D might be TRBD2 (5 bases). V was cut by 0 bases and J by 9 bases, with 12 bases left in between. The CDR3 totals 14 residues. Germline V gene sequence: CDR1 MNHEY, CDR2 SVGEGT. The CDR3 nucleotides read TGTGCCAGCAGTTACTCGTCCGGGGTTGGTGAGCAGTTCTTC. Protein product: CASSYSSGVGEQFF.

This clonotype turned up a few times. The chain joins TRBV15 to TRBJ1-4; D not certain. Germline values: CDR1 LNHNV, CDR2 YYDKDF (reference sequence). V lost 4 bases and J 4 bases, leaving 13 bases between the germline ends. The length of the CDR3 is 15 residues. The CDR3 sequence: CATSNSLGINEKLFF. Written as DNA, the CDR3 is TGTGCCACCAGCAACTCCCTGGGGATTAATGAAAAACTGTTTTTT.

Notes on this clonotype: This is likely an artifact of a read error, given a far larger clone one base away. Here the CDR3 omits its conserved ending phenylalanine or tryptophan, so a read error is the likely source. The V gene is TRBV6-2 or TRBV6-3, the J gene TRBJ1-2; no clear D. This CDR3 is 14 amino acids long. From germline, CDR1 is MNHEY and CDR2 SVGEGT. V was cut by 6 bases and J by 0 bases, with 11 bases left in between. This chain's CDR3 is CASRPTTPNYGYTL. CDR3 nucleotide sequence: TGTGCCAGCAGACCTACTACACCTAACTATGGCTACACCCTC.

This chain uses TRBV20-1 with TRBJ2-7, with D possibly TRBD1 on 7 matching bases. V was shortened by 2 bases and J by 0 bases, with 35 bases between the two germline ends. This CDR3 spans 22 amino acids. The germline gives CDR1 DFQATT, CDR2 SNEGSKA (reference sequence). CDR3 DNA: TGCAGTGCTAGACGAGGGGTGGAGGGCTGGCTCGAGGACAGGCCCTACTCCTACGAGCAGTACTTC. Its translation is CSARRGVEGWLEDRPYSYEQYF.

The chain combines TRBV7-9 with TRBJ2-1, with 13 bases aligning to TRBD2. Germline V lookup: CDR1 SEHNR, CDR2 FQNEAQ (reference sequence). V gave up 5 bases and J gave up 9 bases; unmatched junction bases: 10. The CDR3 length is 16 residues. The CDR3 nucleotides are TGTGCCAGCAGCCCCCGGACTAGCGGGAGTCTAGGTGAGCAGTTCTTC. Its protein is CASSPRTSGSLGEQFF. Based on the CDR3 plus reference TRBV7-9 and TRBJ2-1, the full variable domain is DTGVSQNPRHKITKRGQNVTFRCDPISEHNRLYWYRQTLGQGPEFLTYFQNEAQLEKSRLLSDRFSAERPKGSFSTLEIQRTEQGDSAMYLCASSPRTSGSLGEQFFGPGTRLTVL.

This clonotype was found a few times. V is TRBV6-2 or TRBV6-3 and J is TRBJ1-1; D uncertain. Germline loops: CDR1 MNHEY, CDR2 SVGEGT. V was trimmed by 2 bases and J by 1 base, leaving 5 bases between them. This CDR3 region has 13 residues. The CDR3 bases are TGTGCCAGCAGTTACAACCCGAACACTGAAGCTTTCTTT. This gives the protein CASSYNPNTEAFF.

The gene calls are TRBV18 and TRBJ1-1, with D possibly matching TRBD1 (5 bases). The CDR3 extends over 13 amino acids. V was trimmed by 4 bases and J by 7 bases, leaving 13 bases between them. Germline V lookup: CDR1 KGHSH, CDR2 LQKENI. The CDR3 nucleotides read TGTGCCAGCTCACTTGGGACTAACCTTGAAGCTTTCTTT. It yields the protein CASSLGTNLEAFF.

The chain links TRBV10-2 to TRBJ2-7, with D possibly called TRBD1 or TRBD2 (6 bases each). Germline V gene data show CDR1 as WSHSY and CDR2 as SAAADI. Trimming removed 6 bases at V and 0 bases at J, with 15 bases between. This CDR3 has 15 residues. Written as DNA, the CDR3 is TGCGCCAGCAGCGACCGGAGGGGGAGCTCCTACGAGCAGTACTTC. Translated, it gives CASSDRRGSSYEQYF.

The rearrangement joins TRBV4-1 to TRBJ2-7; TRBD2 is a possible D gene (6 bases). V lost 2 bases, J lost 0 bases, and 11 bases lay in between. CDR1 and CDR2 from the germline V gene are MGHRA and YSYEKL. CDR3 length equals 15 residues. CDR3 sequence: CASSQRDGSSYEQYF. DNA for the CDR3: TGCGCCAGCAGCCAACGGGACGGGAGCTCCTACGAGCAGTACTTC.

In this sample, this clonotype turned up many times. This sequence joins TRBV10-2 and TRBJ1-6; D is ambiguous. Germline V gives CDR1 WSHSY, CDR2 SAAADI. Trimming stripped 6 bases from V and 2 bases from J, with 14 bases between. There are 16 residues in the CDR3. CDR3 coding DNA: TGCGCCAGCAGCTCGGCGCTAGGCACCTATAATTCACCCCTCCACTTT. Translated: CASSSALGTYNSPLHF.

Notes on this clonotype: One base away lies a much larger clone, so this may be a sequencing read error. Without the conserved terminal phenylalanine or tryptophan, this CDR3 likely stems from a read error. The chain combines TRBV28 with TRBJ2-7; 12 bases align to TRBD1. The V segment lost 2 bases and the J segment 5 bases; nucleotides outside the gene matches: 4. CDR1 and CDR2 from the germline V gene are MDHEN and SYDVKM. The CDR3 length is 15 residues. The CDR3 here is CASSLVGTGGDEQYS. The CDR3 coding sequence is TGTGCCAGCAGTTTAGTGGGGACAGGGGGCGACGAGCAGTACTCC.

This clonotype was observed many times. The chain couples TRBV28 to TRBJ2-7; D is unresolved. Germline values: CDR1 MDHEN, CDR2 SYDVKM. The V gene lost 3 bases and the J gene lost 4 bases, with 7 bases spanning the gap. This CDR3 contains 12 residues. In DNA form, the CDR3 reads TGTGCCAGCAGTTTCCTTCTATACGAGCAGTACTTC. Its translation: CASSFLLYEQYF.

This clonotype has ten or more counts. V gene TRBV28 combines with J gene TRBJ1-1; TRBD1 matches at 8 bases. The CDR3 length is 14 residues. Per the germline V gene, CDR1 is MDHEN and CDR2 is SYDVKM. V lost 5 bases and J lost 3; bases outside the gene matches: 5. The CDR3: CASSPGGSYTEAFF. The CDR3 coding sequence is TGTGCCAGCAGTCCAGGGGGCTCGTACACTGAAGCTTTCTTT.

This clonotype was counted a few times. CDR3 nucleotides: TGTGCCAGCAGCCAAGGGCGCCGTTTTAATGAAAAACTGTTTTTT. Protein product: CASSQGRRFNEKLFF. The V gene is TRBV14, the J gene TRBJ1-4; unclear D gene. V was cut by 1 base and J by 4 bases, with 10 bases left in between. CDR3 size: 15 residues. From germline, CDR1 is SGHDN and CDR2 FVKESK.

CDR3 nucleotide sequence: TGTGCCAGCAGTTTATCGGTCCAGGGAAGATCACCCCTCCACTTT. Its protein is CASSLSVQGRSPLHF. This rearrangement joins TRBV27 to TRBJ1-6; possible D gene TRBD1, 5 bases. The CDR3 has 15 residues. Trimming took 0 bases from V and 10 from J, leaving 13 bases between them. CDR1 and CDR2 from the germline V gene are MNHEY and SMNVEV (reference sequence).

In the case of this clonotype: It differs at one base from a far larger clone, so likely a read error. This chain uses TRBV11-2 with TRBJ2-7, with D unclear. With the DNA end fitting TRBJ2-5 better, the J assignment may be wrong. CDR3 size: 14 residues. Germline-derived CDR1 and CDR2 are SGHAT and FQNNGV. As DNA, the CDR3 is TGTGCCAGCAGCCTAAGGCCCATTGGGGAGACCCAGTACTTC. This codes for CASSLRPIGETQYF.

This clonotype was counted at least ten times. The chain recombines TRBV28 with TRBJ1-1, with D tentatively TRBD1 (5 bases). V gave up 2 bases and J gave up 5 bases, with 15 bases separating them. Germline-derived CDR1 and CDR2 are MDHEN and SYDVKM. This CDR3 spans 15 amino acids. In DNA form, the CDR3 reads TGTGCCAGCAGTTTAGTTCGGGGGACGAGTACTGAAGCTTTCTTT. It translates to CASSLVRGTSTEAFF.

DNA for the CDR3: TGTGCTAGTGGCCGCGGGACCACGGGGACCCAGTACTTC. Its protein product is CASGRGTTGTQYF. This chain joins TRBV12-5 and TRBJ2-5; TRBD2 might be the D (6 bases). The CDR3 is made up of 13 amino acids. Germline CDR1 is LGHNT and CDR2 is FRNRAP. Trimming took 6 bases from V and 7 from J, leaving 15 bases between them.

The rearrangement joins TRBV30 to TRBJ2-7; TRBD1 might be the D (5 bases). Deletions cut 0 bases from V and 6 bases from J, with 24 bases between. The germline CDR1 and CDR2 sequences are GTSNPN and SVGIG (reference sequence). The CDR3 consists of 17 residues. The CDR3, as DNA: TGTGCCTGGAGTGTAACTTCCCTTGGTGTCAGGGTTGGCGAGCAGTACTTC. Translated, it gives CAWSVTSLGVRVGEQYF.

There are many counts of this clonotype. CDR3 in amino acids: CASSLSRGQGTQPQHF. The CDR3 DNA is TGTGCCAGCAGTTTAAGCAGGGGGCAAGGAACTCAGCCCCAGCATTTT. The chain recombines TRBV28 with TRBJ1-5; 8 nucleotides line up with TRBD1. The V gene's germline CDR1 is MDHEN and CDR2 SYDVKM. The CDR3 length is 16 residues. J gave up 6 bases and V 2 bases, and 9 bases lay outside the gene matches.